The 17 T cell receptor beta chains listed next were all sequenced from one sample in a study of OX40 agonist ivuxolimab in advanced cancers. Assay used: immunoSEQ multiplex PCR; TCRdb lists only in-frame clones, some missing. The sample holds approximately 76,000 clones, just over 85% seen once. Sequencing used CD4+ or CD8+ T cells sorted from blood, obtained in a trial of the OX40 agonist ivuxolimab. These receptors all stem from an adult with an advanced solid tumor such as melanoma, head and neck, liver or kidney cancer.

The chain employs TRBV14 and TRBJ1-6, with D unclear. V was cut by 0 bases and J by 10 bases, with 13 bases left in between. Germline CDR1 reads SGHDN; CDR2 reads FVKESK. This CDR3 is 15 amino acids long. Here the CDR3 DNA reads TGTGCCAGCAGCCAAGATTGGGCCCCACAATCACCCCTCCACTTT. It translates to CASSQDWAPQSPLHF. Using reference TRBV14 and TRBJ1-6 for the parts outside the CDR3, the full variable domain is EAGVTQFPSHSVIEKGQTVTLRCDPISGHDNLYWYRRVMGKEIKFLLHFVKESKQDESGMPNNRFLAERTGGTYSTLKVQPAELEDSGVYFCASSQDWAPQSPLHFGNGTRLTVT.

The CDR3 DNA reads TGTGCCTGGAGTGTAGGACTAGCGGGGGACAATGAGCAGTTCTTC. Translation: CAWSVGLAGDNEQFF. The chain is built from TRBV30 and TRBJ2-1; 13 bases align to TRBD2. This CDR3 has 15 residues. The V segment lost 0 bases and the J segment 5 bases; nucleotides outside the gene matches: 1. Per the germline V gene, CDR1 is GTSNPN and CDR2 is SVGIG (reference sequence).

This rearrangement joins TRBV7-9 to TRBJ2-7; D gene uncertain. CDR1 is SEHNR, CDR2 FQNEAQ, per germline (reference sequence). Trimming pared 10 bases from V and 3 bases from J, leaving 13 bases between. This CDR3 comprises 12 residues. DNA for the CDR3: TGTGCCACCGAAAGTCAAAACTACGAGCAGTACTTC. Protein: CATESQNYEQYF.

J is TRBJ1-5 and V is TRBV28; 12 bases map to TRBD1. The CDR3 is 16 amino acids. The junction had 6 bases not matched to a gene; V was cut back by 7 bases and J by 2 bases. CDR1 and CDR2 from the germline V gene are MDHEN and SYDVKM. The CDR3 DNA reads as TGTGCCAGCATGGGACAGGGGGCTATAGGCAATCAGCCCCAGCATTTT. It is translated as CASMGQGAIGNQPQHF.

This sequence joins TRBV7-2 and TRBJ1-1, with TRBD1 matching over 11 bases. Germline V lookup: CDR1 SGHTA, CDR2 FQGNSA. The length of the CDR3 is 17 residues. The junction had 10 bases not matched to a gene; V was cut back by 7 bases and J by 0 bases. CDR3 region: CASTGGTGGVMNTEAFF. CDR3 nucleotides: TGTGCCAGCACCGGGGGGACAGGGGGTGTAATGAACACTGAAGCTTTCTTT. Supplemented by reference TRBV7-2 and TRBJ1-1, the full variable domain reads GAGVSQSPSNKVTEKGKDVELRCDPISGHTALYWYRQSLGQGLEFLIYFQGNSAPDKSGLPSDRFSAERTGGSVSTLTIQRTQQEDSAVYLCASTGGTGGVMNTEAFFGQGTRLTVV.

The chain links TRBV7-8 to TRBJ2-7; tentatively, D is TRBD1 (5 bases). V shed 0 bases and J shed 1 base, with 10 bases lying between them. The germline V gene encodes CDR1 SGHVS and CDR2 FQNEAQ. The CDR3 sequence is 15 residues long. CDR3 region: CASSLAHRTSYEQYF. The CDR3 bases are TGTGCCAGCAGCTTAGCCCACCGGACATCCTACGAGCAGTACTTC.

J is TRBJ2-3 and V is TRBV5-1; the match to TRBD2 covers 7 bases. With 3 bases clipped from V and 4 bases from J, the junction kept 5 bases outside the gene matches. From germline, CDR1 is SGHRS and CDR2 YFSETQ. The CDR3 has 14 amino acids. CDR3 nucleotide sequence: TGCGCCAGCAGCTCCGGGGGGAATGCAGATACGCAGTATTTT. This encodes CASSSGGNADTQYF.

This clone was observed a few times. This chain's CDR3 is CASSLVGWDTDTQYF. The CDR3 DNA is TGTGCCAGCAGCTTAGTGGGATGGGACACAGATACGCAGTATTTT. The chain uses TRBV5-6 and TRBJ2-3, with unresolved D. Germline values: CDR1 SGHDT, CDR2 YYEEEE. V lost 2 bases to trimming and J lost 2 bases, with 12 bases between them. This CDR3 region has 15 residues.

V and J are TRBV29-1 and TRBJ1-2; perhaps TRBD1 as D (5 bases). CDR1 SQVTM and CDR2 ANQGSEA come from the germline V gene. This CDR3 has 14 amino acids. V was clipped by 4 bases and J by 6 bases, with 18 bases between them. DNA of the CDR3: TGCAGCGTTGCCCAGGGAATTACTAAGGATGGCTACACCTTC. This codes for CSVAQGITKDGYTF. The entire variable domain, with the rest obtained from reference TRBV29-1 and TRBJ1-2, is as follows: SAVISQKPSRDICQRGTSLTIQCQVDSQVTMMFWYRQQPGQSLTLIATANQGSEATYESGFVIDKFPISRPNLTFSTLTVSNMSPEDSSIYLCSVAQGITKDGYTFGSGTRLTVV.

The sample holds one count of this clone. V is TRBV4-3 and J is TRBJ2-7, with 9 bases that match TRBD1. The junction had 12 bases not matched to a gene; V was cut back by 0 bases and J by 12 bases. CDR1 and CDR2 from the germline V gene are LGHNA and YSLEER. CDR3 size: 15 residues. For the CDR3, the DNA is TGCGCCAGCAGCCAAGAGTGGGACAGGGAAAAAGTAAGGTACTTC. It is translated as CASSQEWDREKVRYF.

J is TRBJ2-1 and V is TRBV4-1; no firm D call. This CDR3 is 16 amino acids long. Deletions cut 4 bases from V and 0 bases from J, with 13 bases between. CDR1 is MGHRA, CDR2 YSYEKL, per germline. This CDR3 is CASSPPVARSYNEQFF. In DNA, the CDR3 is TGCGCCAGCAGCCCCCCGGTCGCTCGCTCCTACAATGAGCAGTTCTTC.

The chain joins TRBV5-4 to TRBJ2-1; 13 nucleotides line up with TRBD2. The CDR3 length is 17 residues. V dropped 5 bases and J dropped 5; count of bases not matched to a gene: 10. The germline gives CDR1 SGHNT, CDR2 YYREEE (reference sequence). The chain's CDR3 is CASSSTGTSGTHNEQFF. CDR3 sequence (DNA): TGTGCCAGCAGTTCTACCGGGACTAGCGGGACCCACAATGAGCAGTTCTTC.

CDR3 sequence (DNA): TGTGCCAGCAGCGTAGGCCCAGGACAGACTCCCTTTAGTCCTAACTATGGCTACACCTTC. This codes for CASSVGPGQTPFSPNYGYTF. The gene calls are TRBV9 and TRBJ1-2; tentatively, D is TRBD1 (6 bases). V shed 0 bases and J shed 0 bases, with 24 bases lying between them. The CDR3 covers 20 residues. Germline V CDR1 and CDR2: SGDLS, YYNGEE.

The J gene is TRBJ2-3, the V gene TRBV30, with TRBD2 matching over 15 bases. Germline CDR1 GTSNPN, CDR2 SVGIG (reference sequence). The CDR3 runs to 16 residues. V shed 0 bases, J shed 5 bases, and the junction held 3 bases outside the gene matches. The CDR3 nucleotides read TGTGCCTGGAGTGTTGGACTAGCGGGAGGGCTAGATACGCAGTATTTT. This codes for CAWSVGLAGGLDTQYF.

The chain joins TRBV2 to TRBJ1-4; D gene uncertain. Germline V lookup: CDR1 SNHLY, CDR2 FYNNEI. V was pared by 4 bases and J by 8 bases, with 5 bases between. CDR3 length: 11 residues. In DNA form, the CDR3 reads TGTGCCAGCAGTGCCAGGGAAAAACTGTTTTTT. Its protein product is CASSAREKLFF.

The V call is TRBV5-4, the J call TRBJ1-1; no clear D gene. Germline CDR1 is SGHNT and CDR2 is YYREEE (reference sequence). Trimming left V 1 base short and J 0 bases short, with 7 bases between. The CDR3 has 14 residues. This chain's CDR3 is CASSLPAMNTEAFF. Written as DNA, the CDR3 is TGTGCCAGCAGCTTGCCGGCAATGAACACTGAAGCTTTCTTT.

The chain recombines TRBV4-3 with TRBJ2-3, with D possibly being TRBD2 (6 bases). This CDR3 contains 13 residues. V dropped 3 bases and J dropped 5 bases, with 9 bases sitting between them. In germline, CDR1 is LGHNA, CDR2 YSLEER. CDR3 DNA: TGCGCCAGCAGCCAGACGGGGGAAGATACGCAGTATTTT. Residues: CASSQTGEDTQYF.